The clone carrying this T cell receptor beta chain came up many times. With iRepertoire HTBI primers and Arm-PCR of CDR3 regions, TCR beta libraries were built. TCRdb used MiXCR to reprocess the multiplex PCR reads, holding one entry per CDR3 protein. The data hold 450,000 to 700,000 distinct CDR3 sequences, with approximately 13% observed a single time. The ends were cut back, 11 bases at V and 0 bases at J, with 11 bases in the middle. The CDR3 extends over 13 amino acids. As for time point: newly diagnosed GD, antithyroid drugs for less than 3 months. Isolated PBMC RNA provided the starting material for the TCR library. These data belong to a study of regulatory T cells in long-lasting Graves disease. The sample also formed part of further work on T cells in Graves' hyperthyroidism and ophthalmopathy.

The sequenced sample was peripheral blood mononuclear cells (PBMCs), obtained at new diagnosis, from a patient treated with antithyroid drugs. The chain is built from TRBV12-3 or TRBV12-4 and TRBJ2-1; no clear D gene. The TCR sequence derives from a man between 25 and 39 years old with Graves disease. CDR3 in amino acids: CAGPVISYNEQFF. The CDR3 DNA sequence: TGTGCCGGCCCCGTGATCTCCTACAATGAGCAGTTCTTC.